The clone carrying this TCR beta chain was seen a handful of times. The antigen remains undetermined. Isolation of CD4+ naive, central memory, regulatory and stem cell-like memory cells was achieved by sorting via CD45RO/CCR7/CD25/CD127/CD95/CD27. Sequenced material consisted of expressed TCRB transcripts (all of the isolated RNA was reverse transcribed). Some clones are missing from TCRdb's copy, which holds only in-frame ones; the method was immunoSEQ multiplex PCR. The table records fewer than 250,000 clones, 12% to 15% of them present only once. Between the trimmed V and J ends, which lost 5 bases and 0 bases, there was a span of 8 bases. Per the germline V gene, CDR1 is PRHDT and CDR2 is FYEKMQ (reference sequence). The CDR3 is made up of 14 amino acids. The data were obtained in a study of beta chain features in type 1 diabetes. Findings and limits, study-wide: Cells expressing TCR highly could be over-represented by cDNA sequencing. HLA influence on TCRB rearrangement stayed unresolved here.

The chain couples TRBV13 to TRBJ2-1; weak D call: TRBD2 (5 bases). The TCR originated in a woman aged 40 to 49 in good health. Sequenced input: naive CD4+ T cells from blood. The CDR3 here is CASSPGFSYNEQFF. The DNA for the CDR3 is TGTGCCAGCAGCCCGGGGTTCTCCTACAATGAGCAGTTCTTC.